Each of the 29 T cell receptor beta chains below was sequenced from the same sample in a study of T cell responses to AZD1222 COVID-19 vaccine. Clones were sequenced by immunoSEQ multiplex PCR, and TCRdb holds only the in-frame ones, with some missing. The sample includes 130,000 to 150,000 clones, about nine tenths of them seen just once. The input for sequencing was peripheral blood, taken on day 0 of AZD1222 vaccination. These receptors originate from an adult in good health.

The V gene is TRBV5-1, the J gene TRBJ2-2, with TRBD1 as a possible D gene (5 bases). Germline assignment: CDR1 SGHRS and CDR2 YFSETQ. Trimming stripped 4 bases from V and 1 base from J, with 8 bases between. CDR3 length: 14 residues. CDR3 sequence (DNA): TGCGCCAGCAGCCGAGGACAGAACACCGGGGAGCTGTTTTTT. This sequence encodes CASSRGQNTGELFF.

This chain links TRBV7-3 with TRBJ1-1, with TRBD1 as a possible D gene (5 bases). V lost 2 bases to trimming and J lost 1 base, with 14 bases between them. The CDR3 totals 16 residues. CDR1 SGHTA and CDR2 FQGTGA come from the germline V gene. CDR3 in DNA: TGTGCCAGCAGCTTAGCGGGCCAGGGAGGGAACACTGAAGCTTTCTTT. Its protein is CASSLAGQGGNTEAFF.

With regard to this clone: A read error may account for a junction end that differs from germline. The chain has TRBV15 and TRBJ1-2; D might be TRBD1 (5 bases). The CDR3 spans 12 residues. The germline V gene has CDR1 LNHNV and CDR2 YYDKDF (reference sequence). CDR3 region: CATSRDNYGYTF. The CDR3 DNA follows: TGTGCCACGAGCAGGGATAACTATGGCTACACCTTC.

The chain is built from TRBV15 and TRBJ2-7, with TRBD1 matching over 11 bases. Unmatched junction bases numbered 2, after V lost 1 base and J lost 3 bases. This CDR3 contains 15 residues. Per the germline V gene, CDR1 is LNHNV and CDR2 is YYDKDF (reference sequence). Written as DNA, the CDR3 is TGTGCCACCAGCAGAGCCGGGACAGGGGGCTACGAGCAGTACTTC. Translated, it gives CATSRAGTGGYEQYF.

The chain links TRBV10-3 to TRBJ1-2; 7 bases are a match to TRBD1. The germline gives CDR1 ENHRY, CDR2 SYGVKD. This CDR3 spans 14 amino acids. The junction had 6 bases not matched to a gene; V was cut back by 4 bases and J by 4 bases. CDR3 region: CAISVRQGTYGYTF. The CDR3 DNA sequence: TGTGCCATCAGTGTCAGACAGGGCACCTATGGCTACACCTTC.

About this clone: Different DNA sequences within this sample yield the same CDR3. J is TRBJ1-1 and V is TRBV11-2, with 7 nucleotides matching TRBD1. The CDR3 length is 14 residues. Germline CDR1 SGHAT, CDR2 FQNNGV. Trimming removed 4 bases from V and 5 bases from J; junction bases left unmatched: 7. The CDR3 loop reads CASSSLRGRTEAFF. The CDR3 DNA is TGTGCCAGCAGCTCTCTTAGGGGGCGGACTGAAGCTTTCTTT. Full variable domain (remainder filled in from reference TRBV11-2 and TRBJ1-1): EAGVAQSPRYKIIEKRQSVAFWCNPISGHATLYWYQQILGQGPKLLIQFQNNGVVDDSQLPKDRFSAERLKGVDSTLKIQPAKLEDSAVYLCASSSLRGRTEAFFGQGTRLTVV.

This clone appeared a single time. V gene TRBV12-3 or TRBV12-4 combines with J gene TRBJ2-7, with D hard to call. The CDR3 loop spans 12 amino acids. Trimming cost V 7 bases and J 7 bases, with 14 bases left between them. CDR3 sequence: CASTDGSGEQYF. The CDR3 DNA reads as TGTGCCAGCACAGACGGGTCCGGGGAGCAGTACTTC.

V usage is TRBV27 and J usage is TRBJ2-3, with TRBD2 matching 8 bases. The junction had 9 bases not matched to a gene; V was cut back by 4 bases and J by 3 bases. Germline V gene sequence: CDR1 MNHEY, CDR2 SMNVEV (reference sequence). This CDR3 is 16 amino acids long. The CDR3 nucleotides read TGTGCCAGCAGTTCTATGAGCGGGAGTTATACAGATACGCAGTATTTT. Protein: CASSSMSGSYTDTQYF.

The chain couples TRBV9 to TRBJ2-1; D is unclear. This CDR3 has 16 amino acids. Germline V gene data show CDR1 as SGDLS and CDR2 as YYNGEE. V was cut by 0 bases and J by 0 bases, with 10 bases left in between. The CDR3 region has the DNA TGTGCCAGCAGCGTAGGAGGAGCGAGCTCCTACAATGAGCAGTTCTTC. It specifies CASSVGGASSYNEQFF.

This rearrangement joins TRBV6-2 or TRBV6-3 to TRBJ1-2; D perhaps matches TRBD1 (5 bases). This CDR3 is built from 12 residues. The V end lost 2 bases, the J end lost 8 bases, and 9 bases lay between the germline ends. From germline, CDR1 is MNHEY and CDR2 SVGEGT. The CDR3 DNA follows: TGTGCCAGCAGTTACGGGGGGAACGGCTACACCTTC. Translated: CASSYGGNGYTF.

The gene calls are TRBV24-1 and TRBJ2-1; a weak D match, TRBD2 (6 bases). The germline V gene encodes CDR1 KGHDR and CDR2 SFDVKD. CDR3 size: 13 residues. V lost 6 bases to trimming and J lost 6 bases, with 11 bases between them. CDR3 loop: CATSREVSNEQFF. Here the CDR3 DNA reads TGTGCCACCAGTAGGGAGGTGAGCAATGAGCAGTTCTTC.

This chain joins TRBV7-2 and TRBJ2-7; TRBD1 matches at 8 bases. The CDR3 contains 15 residues. Trimming cost V 1 base and J 4 bases; bases outside gene matches: 6. Germline V lookup: CDR1 SGHTA, CDR2 FQGNSA. CDR3 loop: CASSLVAQGAYEQYF. For the CDR3, the DNA is TGTGCCAGCAGCTTAGTGGCGCAGGGGGCTTACGAGCAGTACTTC.

Here the CDR3 reads CASSVGVSVRFYEQFF. The CDR3 nucleotides read TGTGCCAGCAGCGTAGGGGTAAGCGTCAGGTTCTATGAGCAGTTCTTC. The chain recombines TRBV9 with TRBJ2-1, with D hard to call. The length of the CDR3 is 16 residues. V was cut by 0 bases and J by 8 bases, with 18 bases left in between. Per the germline V gene, CDR1 is SGDLS and CDR2 is YYNGEE.

As DNA, the CDR3 is TGTGCCAGCAGTTTAGGGCCAGGTGGGGGTGAAAAACTGTTTTTT. As protein: CASSLGPGGGEKLFF. This sequence joins TRBV28 and TRBJ1-4; perhaps TRBD1 as D (5 bases). The germline CDR1 and CDR2 sequences are MDHEN and SYDVKM. Trimming shortened V by 2 bases and J by 7 bases, and 14 bases separated the two germline ends. The CDR3 runs 15 residues.

The CDR3 region has the DNA TGTGCCAGCAGCCAAGTGTTTCAAGGTGGCCGGAACATTCAGTACTTC. This encodes CASSQVFQGGRNIQYF. The rearrangement joins TRBV3-1 (or the pseudogene TRBV3-2) to TRBJ2-4; D not certain. This CDR3 contains 16 residues. V shed 1 base and J shed 7 bases, with 17 bases lying between them. CDR1 and CDR2 from the germline V gene are LGHDT and YNNKEL (reference sequence).

The CDR3 region is CASSLRSSNEQYF. The CDR3 nucleotides read TGCGCCAGCAGCTTGAGGTCTAGCAACGAGCAGTACTTC. This rearrangement joins TRBV5-1 to TRBJ2-7, with D possibly matching TRBD2 (5 bases). The V and J ends lost 1 base and 5 bases respectively, with 10 bases between them. The CDR3 is 13 amino acids. Looked up from germline, CDR1 is SGHRS and CDR2 is YFSETQ.

This clone has only one observation. This sequence joins TRBV27 and TRBJ2-4; D gene ambiguous. The CDR3 covers 14 residues. The germline V gene encodes CDR1 MNHEY and CDR2 SMNVEV (reference sequence). V lost 4 bases, J lost 1 base, and 8 bases lay in between. For the CDR3, the DNA is TGTGCCAGCAGTTGGACGGCCGCCAAAAACATTCAGTACTTC. Translating gives CASSWTAAKNIQYF.

The rearrangement links TRBV3-1 (or the pseudogene TRBV3-2) to TRBJ2-1; D possibly matches TRBD1 or TRBD2 (5 bases each). Per the germline V gene, CDR1 is LGHDT and CDR2 is YNNKEL (reference sequence). V was trimmed by 2 bases and J by 12 bases, leaving 14 bases between them. The CDR3 contains 13 residues. CDR3 sequence: CASSQFPPGTQFF. CDR3 sequence (DNA): TGTGCCAGCAGCCAATTCCCCCCCGGGACGCAGTTCTTC.

The chain links TRBV6-6 to TRBJ2-3; TRBD2 matches at 10 bases. The CDR3 runs 16 residues. Germline V lookup: CDR1 MNHNY, CDR2 SVGAGI (reference sequence). With 0 bases clipped from V and 2 bases from J, the junction kept 2 bases outside the gene matches. The CDR3 region has the DNA TGTGCCAGCAGTTACTCGACTAGCGGGTTCACAGATACGCAGTATTTT. It translates to CASSYSTSGFTDTQYF.

The chain couples TRBV2 to TRBJ2-1; D is perhaps TRBD2 (7 bases). Looked up from germline, CDR1 is SNHLY and CDR2 is FYNNEI. The V gene lost 8 bases and the J gene lost 13 bases, with 18 bases spanning the gap. The CDR3 has 12 amino acids. CDR3 DNA sequence: TGTGCCAGCCTGGGGGGCGGGGGAGCCCAGTTCTTC. The encoded protein is CASLGGGGAQFF.

This rearrangement joins TRBV6-1 to TRBJ2-1, with TRBD2 matching 8 bases. J gave up 4 bases and V 3 bases, and 5 bases lay outside the gene matches. The CDR3 contains 15 residues. Per germline, CDR1 MNHNS and CDR2 SASEGT. CDR3 nucleotide sequence: TGTGCCAGCAGTGACCCTAGCGGGCCGTACAATGAGCAGTTCTTC. Its translation: CASSDPSGPYNEQFF.

The rearrangement joins TRBV2 to TRBJ1-5, with 7 bases matching TRBD1. CDR3 length: 12 residues. After removal of 7 bases from V and 7 bases from J, the junction contained 4 bases not matched to a gene. Germline V CDR1 and CDR2: SNHLY, FYNNEI. The chain's CDR3 is CASKAGGQPQHF. Written as DNA, the CDR3 is TGTGCCAGCAAGGCAGGGGGACAGCCCCAGCATTTT.

The V and J genes are TRBV3-1 (or the pseudogene TRBV3-2) and TRBJ1-6, with D possibly matching TRBD1 (5 bases). This CDR3 region has 16 residues. Looked up from germline, CDR1 is LGHDT and CDR2 is YNNKEL (reference sequence). V was clipped by 4 bases and J by 0 bases, with 10 bases between them. The CDR3: CASSRDASSYNSPLHF. CDR3 bases: TGTGCCAGCAGCCGGGACGCTAGCTCCTATAATTCACCCCTCCACTTT.

The chain carries TRBV27 and TRBJ2-1; D is perhaps TRBD2 (6 bases). CDR1 is MNHEY and CDR2 is SMNVEV in the germline V gene (reference sequence). Trimming removed 1 base at V and 5 bases at J, with 18 bases between. The CDR3 contains 17 residues. The CDR3 loop is CASSLLAEGYAHNEQFF. The CDR3 DNA is TGTGCCAGCAGTTTATTGGCGGAGGGCTACGCACACAATGAGCAGTTCTTC.

The gene calls are TRBV7-2 and TRBJ1-5, with 11 positions matching TRBD1. From germline, CDR1 is SGHTA and CDR2 FQGNSA. This CDR3 has 15 amino acids. Losses at the gene ends were 3 bases for V and 9 bases for J; bases not matched to a gene: 7. The CDR3 DNA reads TGTGCCAGCAGCTTTGGGACAGGGGGAATACGGCCCCAGCATTTT. Protein product: CASSFGTGGIRPQHF.

This clone showed up just once. The chain employs TRBV10-3 and TRBJ1-4; 7 bases fit TRBD1. V shed 11 bases, J shed 2 bases, and the junction held 17 bases outside the gene matches. CDR1 is ENHRY, CDR2 SYGVKD, per germline. CDR3 size: 17 residues. CDR3 sequence reads: CAAGDRQAPSTNEKLFF. The CDR3 nucleotides are TGTGCCGCCGGGGACAGACAAGCCCCTTCGACTAATGAAAAACTGTTTTTT.

This clone was detected once. The rearrangement joins TRBV7-9 to TRBJ1-2; TRBD1 matches 7 bases. There are 14 residues in the CDR3. The V gene end was trimmed by 4 bases and the J gene end by 5 bases; junction bases not matched to a gene: 7. Germline V lookup: CDR1 SEHNR, CDR2 FQNEAQ (reference sequence). Here the CDR3 reads CASSSRGRGYGYTF. Here the CDR3 DNA reads TGTGCCAGCAGCTCAAGGGGGCGCGGGTATGGCTACACCTTC.

This clone came up once. This chain connects TRBV10-3 to TRBJ1-2; D unresolved. CDR1 is ENHRY, CDR2 SYGVKD, per germline. V was cut by 6 bases and J by 4 bases, with 18 bases left in between. This CDR3 spans 15 amino acids. The CDR3 sequence: CAIRESGRPGYGYTF. CDR3 DNA sequence: TGTGCCATCAGGGAGAGCGGGCGGCCCGGCTATGGCTACACCTTC.

The chain recombines TRBV20-1 with TRBJ1-2; D not resolved. Between the trimmed V and J ends, which lost 2 bases and 9 bases, there was a span of 10 bases. CDR1 and CDR2 (germline): DFQATT, SNEGSKA (reference sequence). CDR3 length: 11 amino acids. The CDR3 DNA is TGCAGTGCTAGAAGGGATTATAGCTACACCTTC. The encoded protein is CSARRDYSYTF.